This TCR beta chain is from a study of T cell repertoires in ileal Crohn's disease. Study-level background: Thiopurines (around 10) or anti-TNF agents (roughly 17) were given postoperatively to about half. General study findings and limits: Active smokers at surgery had more clonal expansions than non-smokers.

Adults with ileal or ileocolonic Crohn's disease and an indication for resection were eligible. Regarding this clone: Antigen: not known.

There are 13 residues in the CDR3. V lost 4 bases and J lost 4, with 11 bases in between. Germline V CDR1 and CDR2: SGHRS, YFSETQ. Around 0.45 micrograms of biopsy DNA per sample underwent TCRB immunosequencing. Profiled with immunoSEQ multiplex PCR; TCRdb holds only in-frame clones, not every one. The sample lists about 8,300 clones; roughly four fifths were seen once. The receptor's source is an adult with Crohn's disease. This rearrangement joins TRBV5-1 to TRBJ2-5, with D possibly being TRBD2 (6 bases). Sequencing used ileal tissue. CDR3 coding DNA: TGCGCCAGCAGCGGCGGGACGGGAGAGACCCAGTACTTC. Its translation: CASSGGTGETQYF.